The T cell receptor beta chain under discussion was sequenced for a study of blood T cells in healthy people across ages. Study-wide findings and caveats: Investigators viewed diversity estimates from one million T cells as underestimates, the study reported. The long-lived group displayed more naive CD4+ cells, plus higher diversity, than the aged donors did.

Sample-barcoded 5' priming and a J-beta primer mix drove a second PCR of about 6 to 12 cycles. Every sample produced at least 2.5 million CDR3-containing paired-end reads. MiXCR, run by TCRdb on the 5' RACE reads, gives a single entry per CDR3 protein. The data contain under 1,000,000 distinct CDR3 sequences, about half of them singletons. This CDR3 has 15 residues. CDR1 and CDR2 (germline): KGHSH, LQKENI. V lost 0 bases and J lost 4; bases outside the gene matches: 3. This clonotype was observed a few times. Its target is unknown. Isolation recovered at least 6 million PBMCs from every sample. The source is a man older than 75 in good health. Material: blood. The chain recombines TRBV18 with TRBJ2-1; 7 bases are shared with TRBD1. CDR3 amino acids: CASSPPWDRYNEQFF. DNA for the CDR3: TGTGCCAGCTCACCACCCTGGGACAGATACAATGAGCAGTTCTTC.